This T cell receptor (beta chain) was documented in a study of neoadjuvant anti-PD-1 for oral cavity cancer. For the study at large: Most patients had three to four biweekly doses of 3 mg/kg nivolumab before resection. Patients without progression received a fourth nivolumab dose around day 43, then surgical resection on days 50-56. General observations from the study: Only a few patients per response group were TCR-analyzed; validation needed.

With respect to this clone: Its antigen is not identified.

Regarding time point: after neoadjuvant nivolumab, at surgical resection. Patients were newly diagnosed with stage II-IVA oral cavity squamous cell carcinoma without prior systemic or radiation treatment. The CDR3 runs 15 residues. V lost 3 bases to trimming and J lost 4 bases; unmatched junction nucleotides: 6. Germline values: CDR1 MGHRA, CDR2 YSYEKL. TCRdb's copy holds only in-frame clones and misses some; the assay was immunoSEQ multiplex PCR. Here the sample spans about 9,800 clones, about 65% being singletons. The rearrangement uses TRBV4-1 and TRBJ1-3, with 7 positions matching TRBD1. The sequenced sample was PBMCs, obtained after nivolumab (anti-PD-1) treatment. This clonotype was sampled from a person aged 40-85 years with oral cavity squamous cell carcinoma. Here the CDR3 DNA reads TGCGCCAGCAGCCAGCTGACAGGGATCGGAAACACCATATATTTT. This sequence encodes CASSQLTGIGNTIYF.